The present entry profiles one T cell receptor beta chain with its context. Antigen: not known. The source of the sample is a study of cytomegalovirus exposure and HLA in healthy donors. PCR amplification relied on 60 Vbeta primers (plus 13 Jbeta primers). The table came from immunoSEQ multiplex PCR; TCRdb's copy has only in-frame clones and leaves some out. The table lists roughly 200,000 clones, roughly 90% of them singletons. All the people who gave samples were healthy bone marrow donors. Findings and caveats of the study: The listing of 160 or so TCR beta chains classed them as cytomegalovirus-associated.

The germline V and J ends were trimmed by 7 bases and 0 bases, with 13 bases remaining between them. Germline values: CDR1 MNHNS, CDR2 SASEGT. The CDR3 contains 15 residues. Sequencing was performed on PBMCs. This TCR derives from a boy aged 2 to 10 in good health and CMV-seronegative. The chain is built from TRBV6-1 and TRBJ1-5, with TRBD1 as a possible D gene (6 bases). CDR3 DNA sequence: TGTGCCAGCAAATCAACAGGGCTTAGCAATCAGCCCCAGCATTTT. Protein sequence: CASKSTGLSNQPQHF.